A single sample gave rise to the 26 T cell receptor beta chains below, sequenced in a study of identical twins. MiXCR, applied by TCRdb to the 5' RACE reads, yields one record per CDR3 protein. This table has around 690,000 distinct CDR3 sequences, 21% appearing once. These records were also assigned to another study, of T cells expressing NK-cell markers.

The specimen was PBMCs. These receptors were collected from a woman aged 18-29 years in good health.

The chain carries TRBV27 and TRBJ2-3, with D perhaps TRBD2 (6 bases). The V end lost 3 bases, the J end lost 3 bases, and 10 bases lay between the germline ends. The V gene's germline CDR1 is MNHEY and CDR2 SMNVEV (reference sequence). There are 14 residues in the CDR3. CDR3: CASSLEGLTDTQYF. The CDR3 nucleotides are TGTGCCAGCAGTTTGGAGGGATTGACAGATACGCAGTATTTT.

The table lists this clonotype with a few counts. V usage is TRBV12-3 or TRBV12-4 and J usage is TRBJ2-1; possibly TRBD1 or TRBD2 for D (5 bases each). CDR3 length: 16 residues. V lost 6 bases and J 2 bases, leaving 17 bases between the germline ends. CDR3: CASSPRGGGAYNEQFF. CDR3 nucleotide sequence: TGTGCCAGCAGCCCACGGGGCGGCGGAGCCTACAATGAGCAGTTCTTC.

The chain recombines TRBV6-1 with TRBJ2-2, with D maybe TRBD2 (7 bases). V was clipped by 6 bases and J by 7 bases, with 18 bases between them. Germline V gene data show CDR1 as MNHNS and CDR2 as SASEGT. The CDR3 is made up of 15 amino acids. CDR3 amino acids: CASRPRGGPFGELFF. The CDR3 nucleotides read TGTGCCAGCAGACCGAGGGGGGGCCCATTCGGGGAGCTGTTTTTT.

A single count supports this clonotype. This sequence joins TRBV9 and TRBJ2-7; D is tentatively TRBD1 or TRBD2 (5 bases each). This CDR3 is built from 14 residues. Trimming left V 3 bases short and J 2 bases short, with 12 bases between. From germline, CDR1 is SGDLS and CDR2 YYNGEE. The CDR3 DNA follows: TGTGCCAGCAGCGCCACCGGGACCCCCTACGAGCAGTACTTC. It codes for CASSATGTPYEQYF.

The V gene is TRBV30, the J gene TRBJ2-1; maybe TRBD2 (6 bases). The CDR3 covers 14 residues. Germline CDR1 GTSNPN, CDR2 SVGIG (reference sequence). The V and J ends lost 3 bases and 2 bases respectively, with 11 bases between them. The CDR3 reads CAWSNGRTYNEQFF. The CDR3 region has the DNA TGTGCCTGGAGCAACGGGAGAACCTACAATGAGCAGTTCTTC.

This sequence joins TRBV6-2 or TRBV6-3 and TRBJ2-7; D remains ambiguous. This CDR3 has 11 residues. The V end was cut by 4 bases, the J end by 8 bases, with 9 bases between. Per germline, CDR1 MNHEY and CDR2 SVGEGT. CDR3 residues: CASSFSAKQYF. The CDR3 DNA follows: TGTGCCAGCAGTTTCTCGGCGAAGCAGTACTTC.

In this sample, this clonotype turned up a few times. The rearrangement joins TRBV10-3 to TRBJ2-5; TRBD2 matches at 9 bases. This CDR3 is built from 14 residues. The J segment lost 1 base and the V segment lost 8 bases, leaving 5 bases of the junction unmatched. The germline gives CDR1 ENHRY, CDR2 SYGVKD. CDR3 in DNA: TGTGCCATCGGGATAGCGGGAGCCCAAGAGACCCAGTACTTC. Amino acids: CAIGIAGAQETQYF.

The J gene is TRBJ2-3, the V gene TRBV6-1; D gene unclear. The CDR3 is made up of 13 amino acids. The germline V gene has CDR1 MNHNS and CDR2 SASEGT. V lost 10 bases and J lost 5, with 16 bases in between. In DNA, the CDR3 is TGTGCCACCCAAGGCCAAACGGGAGATACGCAGTATTTT. Translating gives CATQGQTGDTQYF.

In its sample, this clonotype was seen many times. The J gene is TRBJ2-2, the V gene TRBV12-3 or TRBV12-4; D not resolved. The V end was cut by 7 bases, the J end by 2 bases, with 11 bases between. The CDR3 is made up of 14 amino acids. Here the CDR3 reads CASTPFINTGELFF. The CDR3 bases are TGTGCCAGCACCCCCTTTATTAACACCGGGGAGCTGTTTTTT.

The chain uses TRBV30 and TRBJ2-1, with TRBD2 identical over 7 bases. In germline, CDR1 is GTSNPN, CDR2 SVGIG (reference sequence). The CDR3 has 12 amino acids. V lost 4 bases to trimming and J lost 9 bases; unmatched junction nucleotides: 6. The CDR3, as DNA: TGTGCCTGGAAGGAGGGGAGGGGTGAGCAGTTCTTC. Translated: CAWKEGRGEQFF.

The table lists this clonotype with many counts. The genes are TRBV29-1 and TRBJ2-1; unclear D gene. Germline lookup yields CDR1 SQVTM and CDR2 ANQGSEA. V gave up 6 bases and J gave up 7 bases, with 13 bases separating them. The CDR3 spans 12 residues. The CDR3 nucleotides read TGCAGCGTCCTAACTTGGGAAAATGAGCAGTTCTTC. Translating gives CSVLTWENEQFF.

This clonotype appeared many times. The chain joins TRBV20-1 to TRBJ2-1; 8 bases line up with TRBD1. Per the germline V gene, CDR1 is DFQATT and CDR2 is SNEGSKA (reference sequence). The CDR3 covers 14 residues. Losses at the gene ends were 1 base for V and 8 bases for J; bases not matched to a gene: 7. CDR3 protein: CSARAPDRAHEQFF. The CDR3 DNA sequence: TGCAGTGCTAGAGCCCCGGACAGGGCCCATGAGCAGTTCTTC.

V and J are TRBV19 and TRBJ1-1; D ambiguous. V was trimmed by 2 bases and J by 10 bases, leaving 11 bases between them. The CDR3 is 12 amino acids. Germline lookup yields CDR1 LNHDA and CDR2 SQIVND (reference sequence). The CDR3 DNA follows: TGTGCCAGTAGTATAAGGTCCCACGGAGCTTTCTTT. Its protein is CASSIRSHGAFF.

The chain employs TRBV29-1 and TRBJ1-5, with TRBD1 as a possible D gene (6 bases). Looked up from germline, CDR1 is SQVTM and CDR2 is ANQGSEA. Trimming took off 4 bases at V and 2 bases at J, with 9 bases between the two ends. The CDR3 sequence is 13 residues long. CDR3: CSVGGPGNQPQHF. The DNA of the CDR3 is TGCAGCGTTGGGGGGCCTGGCAATCAGCCCCAGCATTTT.

The chain joins TRBV29-1 to TRBJ1-4; D ambiguous. The ends were cut back, 4 bases at V and 6 bases at J, with 9 bases in the middle. Germline-derived CDR1 and CDR2 are SQVTM and ANQGSEA. The CDR3 sequence is 12 residues long. The CDR3 reads CSVVTRHEKLFF. CDR3 bases: TGCAGCGTTGTCACGAGGCATGAAAAACTGTTTTTT.

The rearrangement links TRBV20-1 to TRBJ1-1, with TRBD1 as a possible D gene (6 bases). The germline gives CDR1 DFQATT, CDR2 SNEGSKA (reference sequence). Trimming removed 4 bases from V and 4 bases from J, with 13 bases in between. The CDR3 runs to 13 residues. The CDR3 sequence is CSAKQGRSTEAFF. CDR3 DNA sequence: TGCAGTGCTAAACAGGGAAGGTCCACTGAAGCTTTCTTT.

The chain uses TRBV10-3 and TRBJ1-6, with D possibly matching TRBD1 (5 bases). Germline loops: CDR1 ENHRY, CDR2 SYGVKD. Trimming removed 4 bases at V and 7 bases at J, with 14 bases between. The length of the CDR3 is 15 residues. The CDR3 sequence is CAISGDSLLNSPLHF. Written as DNA, the CDR3 is TGTGCCATCAGTGGAGACAGTCTACTAAATTCACCCCTCCACTTT.

The table lists this clonotype with many counts. J is TRBJ1-1 and V is TRBV20-1, with a weak D call TRBD1 (6 bases). The CDR3 covers 15 residues. V lost 0 bases, J lost 4 bases, and 15 bases lay in between. Germline loops: CDR1 DFQATT, CDR2 SNEGSKA (reference sequence). The CDR3 sequence: CSAREPQGRVTEAFF. The CDR3 bases are TGCAGTGCTAGAGAGCCCCAGGGGAGGGTCACTGAAGCTTTCTTT.

The gene calls are TRBV6-1 and TRBJ2-5; D is perhaps TRBD2 (7 bases). Looked up from germline, CDR1 is MNHNS and CDR2 is SASEGT. The CDR3 is made up of 12 amino acids. Trimming shortened V by 10 bases and J by 6 bases, and 15 bases separated the two germline ends. As DNA, the CDR3 is TGTGCCACCGAGGGGGGGCAGAAGACCCAGTACTTC. It specifies CATEGGQKTQYF.

The chain carries TRBV3-1 and TRBJ2-1; D is ambiguous. The CDR3 is 13 residues long. CDR1 LGHDT and CDR2 YNNKEL come from the germline V gene (reference sequence). V lost 2 bases to trimming and J lost 9 bases, with 11 bases between them. CDR3 region: CASSQMASSEQFF. The CDR3 DNA reads as TGTGCCAGCAGCCAAATGGCTAGTAGTGAGCAGTTCTTC.

This rearrangement joins TRBV24-1 to TRBJ2-1; D call uncertain. V was pared by 4 bases and J by 5 bases, with 8 bases between. Germline values: CDR1 KGHDR, CDR2 SFDVKD. This CDR3 spans 13 amino acids. CDR3 region: CATSELNNNEQFF. The DNA of the CDR3 is TGTGCCACCAGTGAATTAAACAACAATGAGCAGTTCTTC.

This clonotype has just a few counts. The rearrangement links TRBV6-2 or TRBV6-3 to TRBJ2-2; D might be TRBD1 (5 bases). The CDR3 runs to 12 residues. Per germline, CDR1 MNHEY and CDR2 SVGEGT. Trimming took off 6 bases at V and 13 bases at J, with 15 bases between the two ends. Here the CDR3 DNA reads TGTGCCAGCAGCAACAGGATTATGTGGCTGTTTTTT. Translation gives CASSNRIMWLFF.

The chain combines TRBV3-1 with TRBJ2-1; 9 bases fit TRBD1. Trimming cost V 6 bases and J 6 bases; bases outside gene matches: 9. CDR1 is LGHDT and CDR2 is YNNKEL in the germline V gene (reference sequence). This CDR3 is built from 15 residues. CDR3 residues: CASSHTRDRVNEQFF. DNA of the CDR3: TGTGCCAGCAGTCATACCCGGGACAGGGTCAATGAGCAGTTCTTC.

This clonotype appeared a few times. The chain couples TRBV20-1 to TRBJ1-2; D gene uncertain. Germline assignment: CDR1 DFQATT and CDR2 SNEGSKA (reference sequence). The CDR3 covers 11 residues. V lost 6 bases and J lost 4, with 9 bases in between. CDR3 loop: CSASRRYGYTF. CDR3 nucleotides: TGCAGTGCGAGTCGACGCTATGGCTACACCTTC.

Remarks on this clonotype: A read error may explain this, as a much larger clone is one base away. This chain connects TRBV5-1 to TRBJ2-7, with no clear D. The J call may be wrong; the DNA end is better matched by TRBJ2-1. Germline CDR1 and CDR2: SGHRS and YFSETQ. The CDR3 loop spans 15 amino acids. The CDR3 DNA is TGCGCCAGCAGCTTACGCACCGGGCTCTCCTACGAGCAGTTCTTC. Translating gives CASSLRTGLSYEQFF.

A few counts support this clonotype. The DNA for the CDR3 is TGTGCTAGTGGTTTGGCGCAGGGTCGGACAGATACGCAGTATTTT. Its protein is CASGLAQGRTDTQYF. The chain employs TRBV12-5 and TRBJ2-3, with D possibly being TRBD1 (5 bases). Germline loops: CDR1 LGHNT, CDR2 FRNRAP. The CDR3 runs 15 residues. V was clipped by 1 base and J by 3 bases, with 11 bases between them.